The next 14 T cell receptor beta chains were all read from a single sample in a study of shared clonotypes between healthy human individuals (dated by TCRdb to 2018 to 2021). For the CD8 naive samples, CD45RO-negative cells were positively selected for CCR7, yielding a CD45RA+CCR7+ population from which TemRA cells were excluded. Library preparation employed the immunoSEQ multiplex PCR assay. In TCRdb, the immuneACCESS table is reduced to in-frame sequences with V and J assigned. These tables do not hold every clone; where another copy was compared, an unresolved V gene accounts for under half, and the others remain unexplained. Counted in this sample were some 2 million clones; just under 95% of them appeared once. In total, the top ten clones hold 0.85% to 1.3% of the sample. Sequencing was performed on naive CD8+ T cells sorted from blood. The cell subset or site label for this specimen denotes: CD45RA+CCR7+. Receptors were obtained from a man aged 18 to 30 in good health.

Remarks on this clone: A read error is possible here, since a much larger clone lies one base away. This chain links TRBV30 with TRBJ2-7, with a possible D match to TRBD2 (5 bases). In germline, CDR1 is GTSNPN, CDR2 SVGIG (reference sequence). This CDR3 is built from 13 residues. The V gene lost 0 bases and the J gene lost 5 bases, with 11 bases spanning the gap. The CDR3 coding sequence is TGTGCCTGGAGTGTACTATACGGGGACGAGCAGTACTTC. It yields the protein CAWSVLYGDEQYF.

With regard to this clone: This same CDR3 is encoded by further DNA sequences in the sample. The CDR3 sequence is CASSQSSTGAYEQYF. The CDR3 nucleotides are TGCGCCAGCAGCCAAAGTTCCACGGGCGCCTACGAGCAGTACTTC. The genes are TRBV4-1 and TRBJ2-7; D uncertain. Germline V gene data show CDR1 as MGHRA and CDR2 as YSYEKL. The CDR3 covers 15 residues. Trimming left V 2 bases short and J 2 bases short, with 13 bases between.

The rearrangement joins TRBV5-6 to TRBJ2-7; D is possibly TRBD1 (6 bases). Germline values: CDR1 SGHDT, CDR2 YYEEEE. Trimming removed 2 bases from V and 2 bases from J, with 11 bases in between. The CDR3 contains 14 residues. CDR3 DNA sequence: TGTGCCAGCAGCTTCCCCGGACAGACCTACGAGCAGTACTTC. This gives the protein CASSFPGQTYEQYF.

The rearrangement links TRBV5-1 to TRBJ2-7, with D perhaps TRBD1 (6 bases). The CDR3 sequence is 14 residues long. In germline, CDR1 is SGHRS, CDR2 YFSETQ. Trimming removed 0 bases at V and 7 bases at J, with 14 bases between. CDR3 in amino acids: CASSLVGGGWEQYF. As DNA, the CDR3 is TGCGCCAGCAGCTTGGTCGGTGGGGGCTGGGAGCAGTACTTC.

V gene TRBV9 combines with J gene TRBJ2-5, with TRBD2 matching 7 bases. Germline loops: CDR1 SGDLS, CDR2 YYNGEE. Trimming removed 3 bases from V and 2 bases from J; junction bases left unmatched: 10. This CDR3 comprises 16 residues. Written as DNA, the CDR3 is TGTGCCAGCAGCGACTTCGGGACTACCTTACAAGAGACCCAGTACTTC. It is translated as CASSDFGTTLQETQYF.

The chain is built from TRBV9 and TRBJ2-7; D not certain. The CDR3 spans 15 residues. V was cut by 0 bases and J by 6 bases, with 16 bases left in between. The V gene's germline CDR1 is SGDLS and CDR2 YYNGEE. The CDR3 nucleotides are TGTGCCAGCAGCGTAGGGACGGGCAGTTTATTCGAGCAGTACTTC. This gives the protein CASSVGTGSLFEQYF.

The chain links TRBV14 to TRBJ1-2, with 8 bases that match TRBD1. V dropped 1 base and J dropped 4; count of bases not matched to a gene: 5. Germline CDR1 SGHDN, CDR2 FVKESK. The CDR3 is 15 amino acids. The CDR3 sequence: CASSQGRQGSYGYTF. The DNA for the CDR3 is TGTGCCAGCAGCCAAGGGAGACAGGGGTCCTATGGCTACACCTTC.

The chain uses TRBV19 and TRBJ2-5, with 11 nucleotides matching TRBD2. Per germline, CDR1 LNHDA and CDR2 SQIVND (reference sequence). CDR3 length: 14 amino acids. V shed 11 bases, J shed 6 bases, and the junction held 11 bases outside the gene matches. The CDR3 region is CAEQTSGTVKTQYF. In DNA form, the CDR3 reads TGTGCCGAACAGACTAGCGGGACTGTCAAGACCCAGTACTTC. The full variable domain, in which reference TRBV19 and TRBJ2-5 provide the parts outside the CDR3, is DGGITQSPKYLFRKEGQNVTLSCEQNLNHDAMYWYRQDPGQGLRLIYYSQIVNDFQKGDIAEGYSVSREKKESFPLTVTSAQKNPTAFYLCAEQTSGTVKTQYFGPGTRLLVL.

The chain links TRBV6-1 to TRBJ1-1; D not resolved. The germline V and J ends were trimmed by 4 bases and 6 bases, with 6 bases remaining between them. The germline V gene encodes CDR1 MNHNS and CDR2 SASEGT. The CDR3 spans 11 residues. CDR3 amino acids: CASSVGAEAFF. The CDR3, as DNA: TGTGCCAGCAGTGTCGGAGCTGAAGCTTTCTTT.

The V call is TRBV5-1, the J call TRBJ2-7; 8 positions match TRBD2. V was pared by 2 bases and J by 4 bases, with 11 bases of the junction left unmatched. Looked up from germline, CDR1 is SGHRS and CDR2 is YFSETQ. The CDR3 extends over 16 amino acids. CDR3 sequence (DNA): TGCGCCAGCAGCTTAGGACTAGCTACCCAGATTTACGAGCAGTACTTC. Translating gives CASSLGLATQIYEQYF.

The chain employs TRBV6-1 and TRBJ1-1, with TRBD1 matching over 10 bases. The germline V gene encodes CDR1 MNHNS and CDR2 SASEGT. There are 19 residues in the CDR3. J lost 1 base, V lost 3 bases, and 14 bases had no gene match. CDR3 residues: CASSDVLLGTGARNTEAFF. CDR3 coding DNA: TGTGCCAGCAGTGACGTCCTTTTAGGGACAGGGGCAAGGAACACTGAAGCTTTCTTT.

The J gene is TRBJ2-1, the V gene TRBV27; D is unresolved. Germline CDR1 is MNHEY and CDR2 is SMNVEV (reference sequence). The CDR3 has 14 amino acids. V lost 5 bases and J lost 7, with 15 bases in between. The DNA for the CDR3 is TGTGCCAGCAGTCCGCGCCCACTACCGAATGAGCAGTTCTTC. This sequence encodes CASSPRPLPNEQFF.

In DNA form, the CDR3 reads TGTGCCAGCAGTGCACCGGGACTTCAAGCTTTCTTT. Protein: CASSAPGLQAFF. The chain is built from TRBV6-5 and TRBJ1-1, with D tentatively TRBD1 (5 bases). This CDR3 is 12 amino acids long. V shed 5 bases and J shed 9 bases, with 13 bases lying between them. CDR1 is MNHEY and CDR2 is SVGAGI in the germline V gene.

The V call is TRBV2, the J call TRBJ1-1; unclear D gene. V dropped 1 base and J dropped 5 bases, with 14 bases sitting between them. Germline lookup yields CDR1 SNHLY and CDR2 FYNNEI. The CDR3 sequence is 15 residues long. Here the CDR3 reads CASSEEDGIRTEAFF. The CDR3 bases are TGTGCCAGCAGTGAAGAAGACGGGATACGTACTGAAGCTTTCTTT.